One sample yielded the 32 T cell receptor beta chains listed below, sequenced in a study of blood T cell repertoires in COVID-19. Sequenced by immunoSEQ multiplex PCR; TCRdb stores in-frame clones only, minus some. The sample includes about 270,000 clones, more than 70% seen only once; the top ten take roughly 5%. The sequenced sample consisted of peripheral blood. These receptors all come from a man at least 80 years old with acute or convalescent COVID-19.

J is TRBJ2-7 and V is TRBV30; 7 bases are a match to TRBD1. This CDR3 is built from 14 residues. Germline assignment: CDR1 GTSNPN and CDR2 SVGIG (reference sequence). V gave up 3 bases and J gave up 2 bases; unmatched junction bases: 7. CDR3 loop: CAWRSDRSTYEQYF. The CDR3 region has the DNA TGTGCCTGGAGATCGGACAGGTCCACCTACGAGCAGTACTTC. Using reference TRBV30 and TRBJ2-7 for the parts outside the CDR3, the full variable domain is SQTIHQWPATLVQPVGSPLSLECTVEGTSNPNLYWYRQAAGRGLQLLFYSVGIGQISSEVPQNLSASRPQDRQFILSSKKLLLSDSGFYLCAWRSDRSTYEQYFGPGTRLTVT.

The chain recombines TRBV6-5 with TRBJ1-1; D may be TRBD1 (5 bases). The CDR3 is made up of 12 amino acids. With 2 bases removed from V and 6 bases from J, the gap between germline ends came to 7 bases. Germline V gives CDR1 MNHEY, CDR2 SVGAGI. CDR3 DNA: TGTGCCAGCAGTTACCCAGGGTCTGAAGCTTTCTTT. Translated: CASSYPGSEAFF.

This clone came up a few times. CDR3 loop: CSVRTSGSYEQYF. The CDR3 bases are TGCAGCGTTCGGACTAGCGGGAGCTACGAGCAGTACTTC. V gene TRBV29-1 combines with J gene TRBJ2-7; TRBD2 matches at 13 bases. The CDR3 covers 13 residues. J was trimmed by 3 bases and V by 5 bases; bases with no gene match: 1. The V gene's germline CDR1 is SQVTM and CDR2 ANQGSEA.

The J gene is TRBJ1-4, the V gene TRBV23-1; 9 nucleotides match TRBD1. TRBV23-1 is placed among ORFs of uncertain function. This CDR3 has 19 residues. J gave up 0 bases and V 3 bases, and 11 bases lay outside the gene matches. In DNA form, the CDR3 reads TGCGCCAGCAGTCACGTGTTGACAGGGGGACGAGCAACTAATGAAAAACTGTTTTTT. Its protein is CASSHVLTGGRATNEKLFF.

This clone was observed a single time. The chain is built from TRBV5-4 and TRBJ1-4, with 7 positions matching TRBD1. The germline V gene encodes CDR1 SGHNT and CDR2 YYREEE (reference sequence). CDR3 size: 15 residues. V was clipped by 5 bases and J by 5 bases; unmatched bases: 9. The CDR3 DNA reads TGTGCCAGCAGTCCCCAGGGGGGCCCGAATGAAAAACTGTTTTTT. The encoded protein is CASSPQGGPNEKLFF.

J is TRBJ1-6 and V is TRBV6-5; D possibly corresponds to TRBD1 (6 bases). This CDR3 contains 12 residues. Germline loops: CDR1 MNHEY, CDR2 SVGAGI. V dropped 6 bases and J dropped 7 bases, with 7 bases sitting between them. CDR3 coding DNA: TGTGCCAGCAGACAGGGAAATTCACCCCTCCACTTT. Translation: CASRQGNSPLHF.

The chain combines TRBV5-1 with TRBJ2-2, with D perhaps TRBD1 (5 bases). CDR1 is SGHRS and CDR2 is YFSETQ in the germline V gene. The CDR3 runs to 16 residues. V gave up 0 bases and J gave up 6 bases, with 15 bases separating them. CDR3 loop: CASSLVSGMIAGELFF. CDR3 bases: TGCGCCAGCAGCTTGGTTTCAGGGATGATTGCCGGGGAGCTGTTTTTT.

The V and J genes are TRBV7-2 and TRBJ2-3, with 7 nucleotides matching TRBD1. Unmatched junction bases numbered 4, after V lost 5 bases and J lost 2 bases. CDR1 is SGHTA and CDR2 is FQGNSA in the germline V gene. This CDR3 is 14 amino acids long. CDR3 DNA sequence: TGTGCCAGCAGCCGGGGACAGATCACAGATACGCAGTATTTT. Its protein is CASSRGQITDTQYF.

V is TRBV9 and J is TRBJ2-2, with 8 bases fitting TRBD2. Trimming took 0 bases from V and 4 from J; bases not matched to a gene: 5. This CDR3 contains 16 residues. Germline CDR1 SGDLS, CDR2 YYNGEE. The CDR3 loop is CASSVGPSGFTGELFF. The DNA for the CDR3 is TGTGCCAGCAGCGTAGGTCCTAGCGGGTTCACCGGGGAGCTGTTTTTT.

The chain employs TRBV14 and TRBJ2-2; D perhaps matches TRBD1 (5 bases). Germline CDR1 SGHDN, CDR2 FVKESK. CDR3 length equals 16 residues. The V gene lost 1 base and the J gene lost 3 bases, with 12 bases spanning the gap. As DNA, the CDR3 is TGTGCCAGCAGCCAAGGGACGAGACAGTACACCGGGGAGCTGTTTTTT. Protein product: CASSQGTRQYTGELFF. The variable domain in full, with the rest retrieved from reference TRBV14 and TRBJ2-2, is EAGVTQFPSHSVIEKGQTVTLRCDPISGHDNLYWYRRVMGKEIKFLLHFVKESKQDESGMPNNRFLAERTGGTYSTLKVQPAELEDSGVYFCASSQGTRQYTGELFFGEGSRLTVL.

The chain is built from TRBV29-1 and TRBJ1-2, with D tentatively TRBD1 (5 bases). Germline CDR1 reads SQVTM; CDR2 reads ANQGSEA. The CDR3 runs to 12 residues. V was pared by 8 bases and J by 3 bases, with 13 bases between. CDR3 amino acids: CSHGGADYGYTF. The CDR3 DNA follows: TGCAGCCACGGGGGTGCGGACTATGGCTACACCTTC.

This chain connects TRBV6-5 to TRBJ1-2; TRBD1 matches at 7 bases. From germline, CDR1 is MNHEY and CDR2 SVGAGI. The CDR3 is 14 amino acids. The V gene end was trimmed by 6 bases and the J gene end by 4 bases; junction bases not matched to a gene: 8. The CDR3 protein is CASRAGGDSYGYTF. Here the CDR3 DNA reads TGTGCCAGCAGAGCAGGGGGTGACTCCTATGGCTACACCTTC.

The chain recombines TRBV28 with TRBJ2-7; D perhaps matches TRBD1 (6 bases). CDR3 length equals 12 residues. Looked up from germline, CDR1 is MDHEN and CDR2 is SYDVKM. With 7 bases removed from V and 4 bases from J, the gap between germline ends came to 11 bases. For the CDR3, the DNA is TGTGCCAGCACCCAACAGGGTTACGAGCAGTACTTC. It encodes CASTQQGYEQYF.

This chain connects TRBV7-2 to TRBJ2-7, with D possibly being TRBD1 (5 bases). The V end was cut by 1 base, the J end by 9 bases, with 7 bases between. The CDR3 loop spans 11 amino acids. Germline assignment: CDR1 SGHTA and CDR2 FQGNSA. The CDR3 is CASSLDQGQYF. The CDR3 bases are TGTGCCAGCAGCTTAGACCAGGGGCAGTACTTC. Together with reference TRBV7-2 and TRBJ2-7, the CDR3 gives the full variable domain: GAGVSQSPSNKVTEKGKDVELRCDPISGHTALYWYRQSLGQGLEFLIYFQGNSAPDKSGLPSDRFSAERTGGSVSTLTIQRTQQEDSAVYLCASSLDQGQYFGPGTRLTVT.

V gene TRBV7-2 combines with J gene TRBJ2-1; the match to TRBD2 covers 7 bases. Looked up from germline, CDR1 is SGHTA and CDR2 is FQGNSA. The CDR3 is made up of 13 amino acids. Unmatched junction bases numbered 1, after V lost 5 bases and J lost 3 bases. The CDR3 nucleotides are TGTGCCAGCAGCCCGGGGGGCTACAATGAGCAGTTCTTC. Translation: CASSPGGYNEQFF.

This clone was detected only once. The J gene is TRBJ1-3, the V gene TRBV7-9; 9 nucleotides agree with TRBD1. Looked up from germline, CDR1 is SEHNR and CDR2 is FQNEAQ (reference sequence). The length of the CDR3 is 14 residues. The V and J ends lost 10 bases and 2 bases, in that order; junction bases with no gene match: 6. The CDR3 spells CATVTGGPGNTIYF. The CDR3, as DNA: TGTGCCACCGTGACAGGGGGACCTGGAAACACCATATATTTT.

This sequence joins TRBV19 and TRBJ2-1; TRBD2 aligns across 9 bases. V lost 6 bases and J lost 2; bases outside the gene matches: 17. Per germline, CDR1 LNHDA and CDR2 SQIVND (reference sequence). The CDR3 has 19 amino acids. CDR3 coding DNA: TGTGCCAGTAGGGCGGGGGCTAGCGGGGCACAATCTGCCTACAATGAGCAGTTCTTC. Translated: CASRAGASGAQSAYNEQFF.

This chain connects TRBV5-1 to TRBJ1-6; D call uncertain. Germline-derived CDR1 and CDR2 are SGHRS and YFSETQ. The CDR3 is 15 amino acids. Trimming took 2 bases from V and 10 from J, leaving 16 bases between them. The CDR3, as DNA: TGCGCCAGCAGCTTTGACCGGGGATCTCACTCACCCCTCCACTTT. Its protein product is CASSFDRGSHSPLHF.

This clone was counted between two and nine times. The chain links TRBV7-2 to TRBJ1-2, with D tentatively TRBD1 (5 bases). The CDR3 has 15 amino acids. Per the germline V gene, CDR1 is SGHTA and CDR2 is FQGNSA. V was clipped by 3 bases and J by 5 bases, with 16 bases between them. In DNA form, the CDR3 reads TGTGCCAGCAGCTTGACCTTCGACAGAATTTATGGCTACACCTTC. Its protein is CASSLTFDRIYGYTF.

This clone has ten or more counts. The V gene is TRBV15, the J gene TRBJ1-5; 12 bases match TRBD1. Germline V lookup: CDR1 LNHNV, CDR2 YYDKDF (reference sequence). J lost 5 bases, V lost 3 bases, and 5 bases had no gene match. The CDR3 covers 16 residues. Here the CDR3 reads CATSREGQGAYQPQHF. In DNA, the CDR3 is TGTGCCACCAGCAGGGAGGGACAGGGGGCTTATCAGCCCCAGCATTTT.

The chain has TRBV3-1 (or the pseudogene TRBV3-2) and TRBJ2-1, with D possibly matching TRBD1 (6 bases). Trimming removed 1 base at V and 9 bases at J, with 10 bases between. The CDR3 is made up of 13 amino acids. CDR1 and CDR2 from the germline V gene are LGHDT and YNNKEL (reference sequence). CDR3 DNA: TGTGCCAGCAGCCAAGGTACAGGGCGTGAGCAGTTCTTC. It codes for CASSQGTGREQFF.

This clone was seen a few times. The chain couples TRBV11-2 to TRBJ2-5; tentative D call: TRBD2 (6 bases). Trimming removed 1 base at V and 5 bases at J, with 14 bases between. CDR3 length equals 15 residues. CDR1 is SGHAT and CDR2 is FQNNGV in the germline V gene. Here the CDR3 DNA reads TGTGCCAGCAGCTTAGTGGTGGCCCGGGGGGAGACCCAGTACTTC. Its protein product is CASSLVVARGETQYF.

This clone was recorded only once. V is TRBV15 and J is TRBJ2-1, with 10 bases lining up with TRBD2. V was clipped by 7 bases and J by 0 bases; unmatched bases: 3. Germline V gene sequence: CDR1 LNHNV, CDR2 YYDKDF (reference sequence). The CDR3 loop spans 15 amino acids. For the CDR3, the DNA is TGTGCCACCAAAGCTAGCGGGAGCTCCTACAATGAGCAGTTCTTC. It encodes CATKASGSSYNEQFF.

The chain employs TRBV19 and TRBJ1-2; weak D call: TRBD1 (6 bases). V lost 2 bases and J lost 6, with 13 bases in between. CDR3 size: 14 residues. Germline lookup yields CDR1 LNHDA and CDR2 SQIVND (reference sequence). The CDR3 spells CASSIKLGANGYTF. CDR3 nucleotides: TGTGCCAGTAGTATAAAGTTGGGGGCGAATGGCTACACCTTC.

Worth noting for this clone: The identical CDR3 is also encoded by other nucleotide sequences in the sample. The gene calls are TRBV5-1 and TRBJ1-2; the D gene is possibly TRBD1 (5 bases). V was cut by 0 bases and J by 6 bases, with 9 bases left in between. The CDR3 has 13 residues. The germline V gene has CDR1 SGHRS and CDR2 YFSETQ. The CDR3 bases are TGCGCCAGCAGCTTGGCCGGACAAAATGGCTACACCTTC. Translating it yields CASSLAGQNGYTF.

The rearrangement joins TRBV19 to TRBJ2-3; possible D gene TRBD1, 6 bases. The length of the CDR3 is 14 residues. Trimming removed 6 bases from V and 4 bases from J, with 14 bases in between. Germline CDR1 and CDR2: LNHDA and SQIVND (reference sequence). The CDR3 bases are TGTGCCAGTAGGAGGGGGACCCGGCCAGATACGCAGTATTTT. As protein: CASRRGTRPDTQYF.

This chain joins TRBV10-3 and TRBJ2-3; 9 bases align to TRBD1. Germline V lookup: CDR1 ENHRY, CDR2 SYGVKD. The CDR3 is 15 residues long. V was clipped by 6 bases and J by 6 bases; unmatched bases: 10. The CDR3 region is CAISGTGGRWDTQYF. CDR3 DNA sequence: TGTGCCATCAGCGGTACAGGGGGCCGGTGGGATACGCAGTATTTT.

A note on this clone: The same CDR3 is also encoded by other DNA sequences in this sample. The rearrangement uses TRBV28 and TRBJ1-4; weak D call: TRBD1 (5 bases). The CDR3 has 13 residues. Deletions cut 8 bases from V and 0 bases from J, with 7 bases between. Germline-derived CDR1 and CDR2 are MDHEN and SYDVKM. CDR3 protein: CASSRATNEKLFF. The CDR3, as DNA: TGTGCCAGCTCCAGGGCAACTAATGAAAAACTGTTTTTT.

V is TRBV9 and J is TRBJ2-2, with 12 bases lining up with TRBD2. The CDR3 has 18 residues. Germline CDR1 SGDLS, CDR2 YYNGEE. J gave up 2 bases and V 0 bases, and 5 bases lay outside the gene matches. The CDR3 reads CASSVGPSGRVNTGELFF. In DNA form, the CDR3 reads TGTGCCAGCAGCGTAGGTCCTAGCGGGAGGGTTAACACCGGGGAGCTGTTTTTT.

The V gene is TRBV5-4, the J gene TRBJ1-3; D gene unclear. CDR1 is SGHNT, CDR2 YYREEE, per germline (reference sequence). With 3 bases removed from V and 0 bases from J, the gap between germline ends came to 13 bases. This CDR3 region has 16 residues. The CDR3 region is CASSSRRQSSGNTIYF. DNA of the CDR3: TGTGCCAGCAGCTCGAGGAGGCAGAGCTCTGGAAACACCATATATTTT.

V is TRBV25-1 and J is TRBJ2-2; 7 nucleotides match TRBD2. Germline V gene data show CDR1 as MGHDK and CDR2 as SYGVNS. J was trimmed by 0 bases and V by 2 bases; bases with no gene match: 3. The CDR3 has 16 amino acids. The CDR3, as DNA: TGTGCCAGCAGTGAAATTGGGGGGGCGAACACCGGGGAGCTGTTTTTT. It codes for CASSEIGGANTGELFF.

The gene calls are TRBV10-3 and TRBJ2-3; TRBD2 matches 12 bases. Germline CDR1 reads ENHRY; CDR2 reads SYGVKD. J gave up 4 bases and V 7 bases, and 9 bases lay outside the gene matches. This CDR3 is built from 16 residues. Written as DNA, the CDR3 is TGTGCCATCACCTGGACTAGCGGGGCCCGACCAGATACGCAGTATTTT. It codes for CAITWTSGARPDTQYF.